This record looks at one TCR beta chain sequence and its context. Trimming cost V 7 bases and J 5 bases, with 15 bases left between them. CDR1 and CDR2 from the germline V gene are LNHDA and SQIVND (reference sequence). This CDR3 region has 14 residues. The data originate from a study of cytomegalovirus exposure and HLA in healthy donors. PCR employed 60 Vbeta and 13 Jbeta primers. Repertoires were generated with immunoSEQ multiplex PCR, while TCRdb's copy carries only in-frame clones and drops some. The sample has about 250,000 clones; just under 80% are singletons. This receptor was identified in a boy younger than 18 in good health and CMV-seronegative. Material: PBMCs. The chain has TRBV19 and TRBJ1-5; a weak D match, TRBD1 (5 bases). The CDR3 protein is CASNTGEIHQPQHF. Written as DNA, the CDR3 is TGTGCCAGTAACACGGGGGAAATTCATCAGCCCCAGCATTTT. Full variable domain (missing parts from reference TRBV19 and TRBJ1-5): DGGITQSPKYLFRKEGQNVTLSCEQNLNHDAMYWYRQDPGQGLRLIYYSQIVNDFQKGDIAEGYSVSREKKESFPLTVTSAQKNPTAFYLCASNTGEIHQPQHFGDGTRLSIL.